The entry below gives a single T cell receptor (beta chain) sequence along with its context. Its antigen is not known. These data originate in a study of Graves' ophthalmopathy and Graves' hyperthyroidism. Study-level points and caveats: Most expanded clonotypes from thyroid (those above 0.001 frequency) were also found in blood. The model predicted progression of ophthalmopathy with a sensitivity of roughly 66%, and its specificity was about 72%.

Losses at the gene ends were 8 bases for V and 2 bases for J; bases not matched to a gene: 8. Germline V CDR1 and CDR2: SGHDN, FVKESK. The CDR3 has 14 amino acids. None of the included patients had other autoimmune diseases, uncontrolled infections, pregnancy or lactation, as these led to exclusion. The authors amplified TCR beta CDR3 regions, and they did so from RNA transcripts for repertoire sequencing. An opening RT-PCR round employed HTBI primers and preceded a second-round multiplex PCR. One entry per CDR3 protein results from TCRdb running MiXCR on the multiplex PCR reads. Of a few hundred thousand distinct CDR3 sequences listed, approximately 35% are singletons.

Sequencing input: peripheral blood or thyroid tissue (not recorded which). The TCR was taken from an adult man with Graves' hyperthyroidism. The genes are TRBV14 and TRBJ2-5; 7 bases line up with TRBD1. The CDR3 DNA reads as TGTGCCAGCCAGCGTCCGGGACAGCAAGAGACCCAGTACTTC. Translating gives CASQRPGQQETQYF.